This TCR beta chain was recorded in a study of radiotherapy plus CTLA-4 blockade in lung cancer. Whole-study context: Among patients, roughly 18% showed objective responses, and approximately 31% had disease control. Study-level findings and limits: In blood, early T cell clone dynamics reportedly predicted response best, together with interferon-beta. Expansion in blood of tumor-derived TCR clones was seen after radiotherapy plus ipilimumab.

Some clones are missing from TCRdb's copy, which holds only in-frame ones; the method was immunoSEQ multiplex PCR. The table lists approximately 82,000 clones, approximately 80% of them singletons. Alongside CTLA-4 blockade with ipilimumab, patients with chemo-refractory metastatic non-small-cell lung cancer received focal radiation. Concerning this clone itself: What it binds is unknown.

V shed 8 bases and J shed 1 base, with 12 bases lying between them. The CDR3 contains 13 residues. The V gene's germline CDR1 is MNHEY and CDR2 SVGAGI. Sequenced material: peripheral blood, taken from a patient treated with radiotherapy plus ipilimumab. The clonotype comes from a human donor with non-small cell lung cancer that progressed on radiotherapy plus ipilimumab. This chain links TRBV6-5 with TRBJ2-7; D is ambiguous. CDR3 bases: TGTGCCAGCCTGGCAGGAAGGTCCTACGAGCAGTACTTC. Translation: CASLAGRSYEQYF.